Listed below are T cell receptor beta chains from one sample, sequenced in a study of blood T cell repertoires in COVID-19. This table comes from immunoSEQ multiplex PCR, and its TCRdb copy is limited to in-frame clones, with some not included. This sample yields 45,000 to 60,000 clones, of which under 85% are seen a single time; around 2% belongs to the top ten. The sample was peripheral blood. Receptors were obtained from a woman aged 60-75 years with acute or convalescent COVID-19. The CDR3 runs from the conserved cysteine through the conserved F or W. D genes are given only for firm matches. A row's size may be missing; if present it is once, few, many or a size class.

v_call	d_call	j_call	clone_size	cdr3_nt	cdr3_aa
TRBV10-1	.	TRBJ1-2	.	TGCGCCAGCAGTGAGACCCGGGACTTAGACTATGGCTACACCTTC	CASSETRDLDYGYTF
TRBV5-8	.	TRBJ1-2	.	TGTGCCAGCACCGCCGGGTTCAGCTATGGCTACACCTTC	CASTAGFSYGYTF
TRBV7-2	.	TRBJ2-7	.	TGTGCCAGCAGCCCGAGGCATAGCTCCTACGAGCAGTACTTC	CASSPRHSSYEQYF
TRBV4-2	TRBD2	TRBJ2-1	.	TGTGCCAGCAGCCAAGCCTCGTGGACTAGCGGGGGGCCTAGCTCCTACAATGAGCAGTTCTTC	CASSQASWTSGGPSSYNEQFF
TRBV2	TRBD1	TRBJ1-5	.	TGTGCCAGCAGCGGACAGGGTTCGTTCACGCCCCAGCATTTT	CASSGQGSFTPQHF
TRBV30	TRBD1	TRBJ2-2	few	TGTGCCTGGAACCCCCCCCGGACAGGGCCCGGGGAGCTGTTTTTT	CAWNPPRTGPGELFF
TRBV9	.	TRBJ1-3	once	TGTGCCAGCAGCGTAGTGGACAGCTTGGCTGGAAACACCATATATTTT	CASSVVDSLAGNTIYF
TRBV7-2	.	TRBJ2-1	few	TGTGCCAGCAGCTCGGGCACAGGTGGAGTAGGGCAGTTCTTC	CASSSGTGGVGQFF
TRBV27	TRBD1	TRBJ1-6	.	TGTGCCAGCAGATCCCACGGGACAGAGGGAACGAATTCACCCCTCCACTTT	CASRSHGTEGTNSPLHF
TRBV30	TRBD1	TRBJ1-2	.	TGTGCCTGGAGTGGCGGACAGGGTGATGCGGGCTACACCTTC	CAWSGGQGDAGYTF
TRBV3-1/TRBV3-2	TRBD2	TRBJ2-7	.	TGTGCCAGCAGCCAATGGGGGGGTGAGCAGTACTTC	CASSQWGGEQYF
TRBV6-5	TRBD1	TRBJ1-2	.	TGTGCCAGCAGAGTCTCGGGACAGGACTATGGCTACACCTTC	CASRVSGQDYGYTF
TRBV27	.	TRBJ1-4	.	TGTGCCAGCAGTTTATCTCTGGGGGCCGAGGAAAAACTGTTTTTT	CASSLSLGAEEKLFF
TRBV19	.	TRBJ2-5	.	TGTGCCAGTAGTACGTACCACGGGACTCGGGAGGAGACCCAGTACTTC	CASSTYHGTREETQYF
TRBV2	.	TRBJ1-1	.	TGTGCCAGCAGTGATTTCGTCGGGAACACTGAAGCTTTCTTT	CASSDFVGNTEAFF
TRBV2	.	TRBJ1-6	.	TGTGCCAGCAGTATACAGGGAGTGTATAATTCACCCCTCCACTTT	CASSIQGVYNSPLHF
TRBV6-5	.	TRBJ2-5	.	TGTGCCAGCAGCGGAGAGACCCAGTACTTC	CASSGETQYF